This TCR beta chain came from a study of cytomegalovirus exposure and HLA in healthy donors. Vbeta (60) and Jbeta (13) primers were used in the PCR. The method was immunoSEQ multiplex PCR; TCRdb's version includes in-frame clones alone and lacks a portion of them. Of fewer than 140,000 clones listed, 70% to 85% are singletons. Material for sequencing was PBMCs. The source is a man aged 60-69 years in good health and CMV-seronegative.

The CDR3 sequence is CASSFSPDRGNSPLHF. The CDR3 DNA sequence: TGCGCCAGCAGCTTCTCCCCTGACAGGGGAAATTCACCCCTCCACTTT. The genes are TRBV5-1 and TRBJ1-6; TRBD1 matches 8 bases. V dropped 2 bases and J dropped 7; count of bases not matched to a gene: 8. The length of the CDR3 is 16 residues. The V gene's germline CDR1 is SGHRS and CDR2 YFSETQ.